This T cell receptor (beta chain) was sequenced for a study of cytomegalovirus exposure and HLA in healthy donors. General study points: In a later analysis, specific HLA alleles were associated with under 20,000 TCR beta sequences at a 0.05 false discovery rate. As immune exposure information, only CMV serostatus was available.

Turning to this clone: Its target is unknown.

The CDR3 consists of 18 residues. Trimming took 0 bases from V and 0 from J; bases not matched to a gene: 7. Germline V gene lookup returns CDR1 SGHDT and CDR2 YYEEEE. In the PCR, 60 Vbeta and 13 Jbeta primers were used. Generated by immunoSEQ multiplex PCR, the TCRdb table keeps only in-frame clones and is missing some. Of roughly 150,000 clones in the sample, roughly 73% were seen once. The sequence was collected from a woman aged 18-35 years in good health and CMV-seronegative. V usage is TRBV5-6 and J usage is TRBJ1-4; 8 positions agree with TRBD1. Material for sequencing was PBMCs. This chain's CDR3 is CASSLARTGTTTNEKLFF. DNA for the CDR3: TGTGCCAGCAGCTTGGCCCGGACAGGGACTACAACTAATGAAAAACTGTTTTTT.